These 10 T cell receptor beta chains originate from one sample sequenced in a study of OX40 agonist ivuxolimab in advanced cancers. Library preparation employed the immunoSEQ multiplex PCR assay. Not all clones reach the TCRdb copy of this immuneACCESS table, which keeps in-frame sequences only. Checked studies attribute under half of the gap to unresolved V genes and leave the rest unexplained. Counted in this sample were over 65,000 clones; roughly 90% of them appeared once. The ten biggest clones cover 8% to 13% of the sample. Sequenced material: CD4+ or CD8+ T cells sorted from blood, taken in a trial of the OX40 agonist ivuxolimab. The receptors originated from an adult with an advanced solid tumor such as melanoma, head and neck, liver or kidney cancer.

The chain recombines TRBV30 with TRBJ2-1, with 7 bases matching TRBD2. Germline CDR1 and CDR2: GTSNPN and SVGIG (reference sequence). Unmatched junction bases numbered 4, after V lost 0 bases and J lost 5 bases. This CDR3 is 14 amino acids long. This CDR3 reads CAWSVLAGDNEQFF. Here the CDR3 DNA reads TGTGCCTGGAGTGTACTGGCGGGGGACAATGAGCAGTTCTTC.

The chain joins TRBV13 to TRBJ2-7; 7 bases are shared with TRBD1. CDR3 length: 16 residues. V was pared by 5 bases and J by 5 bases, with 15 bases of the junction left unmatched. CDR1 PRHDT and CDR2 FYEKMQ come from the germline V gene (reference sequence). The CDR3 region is CASSGRGQSGSNEQYF. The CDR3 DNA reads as TGTGCCAGCAGCGGCAGGGGACAGTCGGGCTCTAACGAGCAGTACTTC.

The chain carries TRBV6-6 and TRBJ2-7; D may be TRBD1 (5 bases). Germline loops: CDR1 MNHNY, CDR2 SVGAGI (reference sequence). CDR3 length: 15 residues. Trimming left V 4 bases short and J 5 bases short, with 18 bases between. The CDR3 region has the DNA TGTGCCAGCAGTTTCCCCGGGCCAGGGATTAACGAGCAGTACTTC. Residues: CASSFPGPGINEQYF.

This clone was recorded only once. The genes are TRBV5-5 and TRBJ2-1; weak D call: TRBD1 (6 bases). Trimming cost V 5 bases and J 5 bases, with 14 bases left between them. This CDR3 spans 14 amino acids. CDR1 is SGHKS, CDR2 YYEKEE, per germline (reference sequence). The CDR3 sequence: CASSQGLKDNEQFF. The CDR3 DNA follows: TGTGCCAGCAGTCAGGGGCTTAAGGACAATGAGCAGTTCTTC.

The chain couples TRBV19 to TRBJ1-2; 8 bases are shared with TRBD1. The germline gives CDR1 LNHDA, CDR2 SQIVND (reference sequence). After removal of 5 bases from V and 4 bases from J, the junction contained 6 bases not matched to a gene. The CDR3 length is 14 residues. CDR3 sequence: CASSFQGAGYGYTF. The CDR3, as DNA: TGTGCCAGTAGTTTCCAGGGGGCCGGCTATGGCTACACCTTC. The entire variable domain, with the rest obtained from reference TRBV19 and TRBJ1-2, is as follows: DGGITQSPKYLFRKEGQNVTLSCEQNLNHDAMYWYRQDPGQGLRLIYYSQIVNDFQKGDIAEGYSVSREKKESFPLTVTSAQKNPTAFYLCASSFQGAGYGYTFGSGTRLTVV.

The CDR3 here is CSVGGGSGSYEQYF. The DNA for the CDR3 is TGCAGCGTTGGGGGCGGGAGTGGCTCCTACGAGCAGTACTTC. The chain employs TRBV29-1 and TRBJ2-7, with 7 nucleotides matching TRBD2. CDR1 and CDR2 (germline): SQVTM, ANQGSEA. V dropped 4 bases and J dropped 0; count of bases not matched to a gene: 6. The CDR3 runs to 14 residues.

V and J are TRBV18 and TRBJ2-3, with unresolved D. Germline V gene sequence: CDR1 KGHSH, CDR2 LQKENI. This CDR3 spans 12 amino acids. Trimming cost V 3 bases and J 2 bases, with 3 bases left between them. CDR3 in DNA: TGTGCCAGCTCACCCGACACAGATACGCAGTATTTT. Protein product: CASSPDTDTQYF.

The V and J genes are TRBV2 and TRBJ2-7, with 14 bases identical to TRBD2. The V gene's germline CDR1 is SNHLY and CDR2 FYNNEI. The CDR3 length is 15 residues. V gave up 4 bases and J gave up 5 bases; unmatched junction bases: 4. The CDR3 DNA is TGTGCCAGCAGTGCCGGGACTAGCGGGGGCGACGAGCAGTACTTC. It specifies CASSAGTSGGDEQYF.

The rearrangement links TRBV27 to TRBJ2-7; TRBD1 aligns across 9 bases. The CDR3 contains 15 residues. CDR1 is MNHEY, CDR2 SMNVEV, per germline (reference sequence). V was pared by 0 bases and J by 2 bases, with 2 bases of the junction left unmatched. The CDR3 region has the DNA TGTGCCAGCAGTTTATCCGGACAGGGGACCTACGAGCAGTACTTC. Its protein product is CASSLSGQGTYEQYF.

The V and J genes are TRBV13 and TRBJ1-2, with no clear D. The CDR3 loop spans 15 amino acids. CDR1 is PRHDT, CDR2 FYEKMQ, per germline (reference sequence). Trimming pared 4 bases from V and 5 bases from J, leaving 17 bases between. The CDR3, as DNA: TGTGCCAGCAGCTCTGGATCAAATAGGTTATATGGCTACACCTTC. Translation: CASSSGSNRLYGYTF.